This T cell receptor (beta chain) was captured by sequencing in a study of blood T cell repertoires in COVID-19. Looking at the study overall: Acute and convalescent COVID-19 specimens originated in the United States, Italy and Spain.

CDR3 size: 13 residues. V dropped 11 bases and J dropped 5 bases, with 19 bases sitting between them. Germline lookup yields CDR1 LNHDA and CDR2 SQIVND (reference sequence). As handled by the study authors: Reference gene primer amplification yielded estimated nucleated cell counts. TCRdb's table, derived via immunoSEQ multiplex PCR, lists solely in-frame clones and lacks some. V and J calls plus clone size are reproduced from that table; the DNA served to infer D and trimming. The data hold some 260,000 clones, with 88% observed a single time. The rearrangement joins TRBV19 to TRBJ2-7; possible D gene TRBD2, 6 bases. This clonotype originated in a woman in her seventies with COVID-19, enrolled during active disease. Sequencing was performed on peripheral blood. CDR3: CASARGSQNEQYF. Written as DNA, the CDR3 is TGTGCCTCCGCACGGGGGTCTCAGAACGAGCAGTACTTC.